This T cell receptor beta chain was sequenced for a study of T cells in Graves' hyperthyroidism and ophthalmopathy. Amplification of TCR beta CDR3 regions used RNA as the template. TCR CDR3 regions were first amplified by RT-PCR with HTBI primers. Using its own MiXCR run on the multiplex PCR reads, TCRdb lists one record per CDR3 protein. The table records hundreds of thousands of distinct CDR3 sequences, 35% to 45% of them present only once. This clonotype was found a few times. Its cognate antigen is unknown. A read error may produce the germline difference seen at one junction end. Study-level results: Patients with ophthalmopathy were separated from those with stable hyperthyroidism by a 13 V-J model. Blood also showed most of the thyroid clonotypes that were expanded above 0.001.

Germline V gene sequence: CDR1 LNHNV, CDR2 YYDKDF (reference sequence). This CDR3 comprises 16 residues. The TCR was taken from a man aged 18 to 30 with Graves' hyperthyroidism. The sample was blood. This chain links TRBV15 with TRBJ2-6, with D perhaps matching TRBD1 (5 bases). Here the CDR3 DNA reads TGTGCCACCAGCAGTGGGGCGGACGTTGGGACCAACGTCCTGACTTTC. Amino acids: CATSSGADVGTNVLTF.